This TCR beta chain was recovered during a study of blood T cell repertoires in COVID-19. This table comes from immunoSEQ multiplex PCR, and its TCRdb copy is limited to in-frame clones, with some not included. The sample holds roughly 170,000 clones; about four fifths are singletons and the top ten take approximately 7.7%. Trimming removed 2 bases from V and 2 bases from J; junction bases left unmatched: 14. Germline V gene lookup returns CDR1 LGHNA and CDR2 YNFKEQ. The CDR3 is 19 amino acids. Sequenced material: peripheral blood. The chain has TRBV4-2 and TRBJ2-2; 7 bases align to TRBD1. The receptor's source is a woman between 55 and 75 years old with COVID-19, enrolled during active disease. Here the CDR3 reads CASSQHVQLTGANTGELFF. In nucleotides, the CDR3 is TGTGCCAGCAGCCAACACGTACAATTAACAGGGGCCAACACCGGGGAGCTGTTTTTT.